Below are 27 T cell receptor beta chains sequenced from a single sample in a study of blood T cell repertoires in COVID-19. Assay used: immunoSEQ multiplex PCR; TCRdb lists only in-frame clones, some missing. Among approximately 170,000 clones listed, approximately 83% were seen once. Sequencing was carried out using peripheral blood. The source of these receptors is a human donor with acute or convalescent COVID-19. The donor label of this sample is uncertain.

This chain joins TRBV27 and TRBJ1-5, with D possibly TRBD1 on 5 matching bases. This CDR3 has 17 residues. From germline, CDR1 is MNHEY and CDR2 SMNVEV (reference sequence). This CDR3 is CATKPGRGEVGNQPQHF. The CDR3, as DNA: TGTGCGACCAAACCCGGACGGGGGGAGGTCGGCAATCAGCCCCAGCATTTT.

The V and J genes are TRBV15 and TRBJ2-7, with 11 bases that match TRBD2. Germline CDR1 reads LNHNV; CDR2 reads YYDKDF (reference sequence). The CDR3 has 16 residues. The ends lost 1 base at V and 2 bases at J; junction bases unmatched: 4. The CDR3 nucleotides are TGTGCCACCAGCAGAGGCGGGACTAGCGGTACCTACGAGCAGTACTTC. Its protein is CATSRGGTSGTYEQYF.

V usage is TRBV9 and J usage is TRBJ1-1, with TRBD1 identical over 10 bases. Germline assignment: CDR1 SGDLS and CDR2 YYNGEE. Germline trimming cut 3 bases from V and 11 bases from J; bases unmatched to any gene: 7. The CDR3 is 13 residues long. The CDR3 DNA follows: TGTGCCAGCAGCGCGACAGGGGGCCGGCGGGCTTTCTTT. It codes for CASSATGGRRAFF. Filled out from reference TRBV9 and TRBJ1-1, the complete variable domain reads DSGVTQTPKHLITATGQRVTLRCSPRSGDLSVYWYQQSLDQGLQFLIQYYNGEERAKGNILERFSAQQFPDLHSELNLSSLELGDSALYFCASSATGGRRAFFGQGTRLTVV.

This sequence joins TRBV7-9 and TRBJ2-4; TRBD1 might be the D (8 bases). The germline gives CDR1 SEHNR, CDR2 FQNEAQ (reference sequence). Trimming removed 2 bases from V and 7 bases from J, with 21 bases in between. The CDR3 length is 17 residues. Here the CDR3 reads CASSLSGTGYLGNIQYF. CDR3 nucleotide sequence: TGTGCCAGCAGCTTAAGCGGGACAGGCTATTTGGGTAACATTCAGTACTTC.

This chain uses TRBV6-6 with TRBJ2-7, with TRBD1 as a possible D gene (6 bases). Germline assignment: CDR1 MNHNY and CDR2 SVGAGI (reference sequence). There are 15 residues in the CDR3. The V end lost 4 bases, the J end lost 6 bases, and 19 bases lay between the germline ends. CDR3 protein: CASSFTGSLNGEQYF. The CDR3 nucleotides are TGTGCCAGCAGTTTCACAGGGTCTCTTAATGGCGAGCAGTACTTC.

This chain links TRBV7-9 with TRBJ2-7, with 8 bases identical to TRBD1. Germline trimming cut 5 bases from V and 1 base from J; bases unmatched to any gene: 10. This CDR3 spans 16 amino acids. CDR1 and CDR2 from the germline V gene are SEHNR and FQNEAQ (reference sequence). DNA for the CDR3: TGTGCCAGCAGCCATCCCCGGGACAGGCCTTCCTACGAGCAGTACTTC. Its protein product is CASSHPRDRPSYEQYF.

V is TRBV9 and J is TRBJ2-1, with a weak D call TRBD2 (6 bases). V lost 4 bases and J lost 6, with 20 bases in between. Germline values: CDR1 SGDLS, CDR2 YYNGEE. The CDR3 sequence is 16 residues long. The CDR3 DNA reads as TGTGCCAGCAGCTCCGCGGGGAATCCCTTGAGCAATGAGCAGTTCTTC. Its translation: CASSSAGNPLSNEQFF.

This clone came up a few times. The rearrangement links TRBV3-1 (or the pseudogene TRBV3-2) to TRBJ1-4; D is ambiguous. V lost 3 bases to trimming and J lost 5 bases, with 10 bases between them. The CDR3 spans 14 residues. The germline gives CDR1 LGHDT, CDR2 YNNKEL (reference sequence). The CDR3 DNA follows: TGTGCCAGCAGCCAGCTACAGACGAATGAAAAACTGTTTTTT. This translates into CASSQLQTNEKLFF.

The chain is built from TRBV4-1 and TRBJ2-1; 9 bases map to TRBD2. The germline gives CDR1 MGHRA, CDR2 YSYEKL. This CDR3 comprises 16 residues. With V trimmed by 2 bases and J by 4 bases, 6 bases remained unmatched. The CDR3 here is CASSQRPSGEYNEQFF. The CDR3 coding sequence is TGCGCCAGCAGCCAACGCCCTAGCGGGGAGTACAATGAGCAGTTCTTC.

V and J are TRBV25-1 and TRBJ1-1; 10 bases line up with TRBD1. V lost 8 bases and J lost 1; bases outside the gene matches: 7. The V gene's germline CDR1 is MGHDK and CDR2 SYGVNS. The CDR3 covers 15 residues. CDR3 sequence (DNA): TGTGCCAGCCGGGACAGGGGAGAGGGGAACACTGAAGCTTTCTTT. It encodes CASRDRGEGNTEAFF.

This sequence joins TRBV9 and TRBJ2-7, with 9 bases lining up with TRBD1. With 0 bases clipped from V and 5 bases from J, the junction kept 6 bases outside the gene matches. Per the germline V gene, CDR1 is SGDLS and CDR2 is YYNGEE. The CDR3 runs 15 residues. The CDR3 DNA reads as TGTGCCAGCAGCGTAGGCGGACAGGGGATCAACGAGCAGTACTTC. Translation gives CASSVGGQGINEQYF.

On this clone itself: The identical CDR3 is also encoded by other nucleotide sequences in the sample. The gene calls are TRBV5-1 and TRBJ2-5; 14 bases are a match to TRBD2. The CDR3 length is 16 residues. V was pared by 5 bases and J by 1 base, with 4 bases of the junction left unmatched. Germline-derived CDR1 and CDR2 are SGHRS and YFSETQ. The CDR3 bases are TGCGCCAGCAGTCCCGGACTAGCGGGGGGCCAAGAGACCCAGTACTTC. Translation: CASSPGLAGGQETQYF. The full variable domain, its missing parts supplied by reference TRBV5-1 and TRBJ2-5, is KAGVTQTPRYLIKTRGQQVTLSCSPISGHRSVSWYQQTPGQGLQFLFEYFSETQRNKGNFPGRFSGRQFSNSRSEMNVSTLELGDSALYLCASSPGLAGGQETQYFGPGTRLLVL.

The genes are TRBV5-1 and TRBJ1-1; unclear D gene. Looked up from germline, CDR1 is SGHRS and CDR2 is YFSETQ. V was trimmed by 2 bases and J by 2 bases, leaving 10 bases between them. The CDR3 covers 14 residues. The CDR3 sequence: CASSLQNINTEAFF. CDR3 nucleotide sequence: TGCGCCAGCAGCTTACAAAACATCAACACTGAAGCTTTCTTT.

V usage is TRBV5-4 and J usage is TRBJ1-6, with a tentative D call TRBD1 (5 bases). V was trimmed by 3 bases and J by 10 bases, leaving 14 bases between them. This CDR3 contains 14 residues. CDR1 and CDR2 (germline): SGHNT, YYREEE (reference sequence). The CDR3 nucleotides read TGTGCCAGCAGCTCCGACCGGAGGGGCTCACCCCTCCACTTT. Its protein is CASSSDRRGSPLHF.

As for this clone: One end of the junction is discordant with germline, which a read error may explain. This sequence joins TRBV5-1 and TRBJ2-1; TRBD2 aligns across 8 bases. The CDR3 runs to 15 residues. The germline CDR1 and CDR2 sequences are SGHRS and YFSETQ. The CDR3 protein is CASSLGLDTYNEQFF. The DNA of the CDR3 is TGCGCCAGCAGTTTGGGACTAGATACGTACAATGAGCAGTTCTTC.

This clone was found a few times. V usage is TRBV7-9 and J usage is TRBJ1-2; TRBD1 aligns across 9 bases. Germline trimming cut 3 bases from V and 2 bases from J; bases unmatched to any gene: 7. Germline V gene lookup returns CDR1 SEHNR and CDR2 FQNEAQ (reference sequence). The CDR3 runs 16 residues. The CDR3 DNA follows: TGTGCCAGCAGCTTTACAGGGGGCCGGGCCAACTATGGCTACACCTTC. Translated: CASSFTGGRANYGYTF.

The genes are TRBV2 and TRBJ1-4; TRBD1 agrees at 8 bases. The CDR3 is made up of 15 amino acids. The trim removed 6 bases at V and 8 bases at J, leaving 11 bases unmatched. Per germline, CDR1 SNHLY and CDR2 FYNNEI. The CDR3 is CASRDKGTGGEKLFF. CDR3 DNA sequence: TGTGCCAGCAGGGACAAGGGCACAGGGGGGGAAAAACTGTTTTTT.

The V gene is TRBV27, the J gene TRBJ2-5; 9 nucleotides line up with TRBD1. Germline V lookup: CDR1 MNHEY, CDR2 SMNVEV (reference sequence). With 4 bases clipped from V and 5 bases from J, the junction kept 14 bases outside the gene matches. The CDR3 has 17 residues. This CDR3 is CASSSTPQQGARETQYF. The CDR3 DNA reads TGTGCCAGCAGTTCTACGCCTCAACAGGGGGCGAGGGAGACCCAGTACTTC.

This chain joins TRBV9 and TRBJ1-3; 7 positions agree with TRBD1. The junction had 9 bases not matched to a gene; V was cut back by 0 bases and J by 0 bases. Germline-derived CDR1 and CDR2 are SGDLS and YYNGEE. The CDR3 runs to 18 residues. CDR3 bases: TGTGCCAGCAGCGTAGCGGACAGGACATCCTACTCTGGAAACACCATATATTTT. It encodes CASSVADRTSYSGNTIYF. Variable domain in full (rest from reference TRBV9 and TRBJ1-3): DSGVTQTPKHLITATGQRVTLRCSPRSGDLSVYWYQQSLDQGLQFLIQYYNGEERAKGNILERFSAQQFPDLHSELNLSSLELGDSALYFCASSVADRTSYSGNTIYFGEGSWLTVV.

The V call is TRBV6-5, the J call TRBJ1-4; 7 bases fit TRBD1. The germline CDR1 and CDR2 sequences are MNHEY and SVGAGI. This CDR3 is 14 amino acids long. J gave up 5 bases and V 6 bases, and 6 bases lay outside the gene matches. CDR3 sequence: CASSPGDRNEKLFF. The CDR3 DNA reads as TGTGCCAGCAGCCCCGGGGACAGAAATGAAAAACTGTTTTTT.

The J gene is TRBJ1-1, the V gene TRBV12-3 or TRBV12-4; D is undetermined. This CDR3 has 11 amino acids. The V end was cut by 2 bases, the J end by 8 bases, with 6 bases between. This chain's CDR3 is CASSLQVEAFF. The DNA of the CDR3 is TGTGCCAGCAGTTTACAGGTCGAAGCTTTCTTT.

The genes are TRBV12-3 or TRBV12-4 and TRBJ2-5, with TRBD2 as a possible D gene (6 bases). Deletions cut 5 bases from V and 4 bases from J, with 8 bases between. The CDR3 covers 12 residues. The CDR3 region has the DNA TGTGCCAGCAGTAGGGGAGGAGAGACCCAGTACTTC. Residues: CASSRGGETQYF.

The V and J genes are TRBV30 and TRBJ1-2; D is uncertain. The CDR3 length is 11 residues. Trimming took off 4 bases at V and 9 bases at J, with 12 bases between the two ends. Per the germline V gene, CDR1 is GTSNPN and CDR2 is SVGIG (reference sequence). The CDR3 is CAWTGGPSYTF. DNA of the CDR3: TGTGCCTGGACTGGAGGACCAAGCTACACCTTC.

The chain has TRBV2 and TRBJ2-3; D ambiguous. CDR1 is SNHLY, CDR2 FYNNEI, per germline. V lost 5 bases to trimming and J lost 0 bases, with 12 bases between them. This CDR3 has 15 amino acids. The CDR3 DNA reads as TGTGCCAGCAGTTTCGTTAGCCCTAGCACAGATACGCAGTATTTT. Translating it yields CASSFVSPSTDTQYF.

V gene TRBV19 combines with J gene TRBJ1-2, with D perhaps TRBD1 (6 bases). V was cut by 4 bases and J by 4 bases, with 10 bases left in between. The CDR3 loop spans 13 amino acids. The germline CDR1 and CDR2 sequences are LNHDA and SQIVND (reference sequence). The CDR3 DNA is TGTGCCAGTAGTACCGGGACATTCTATGGCTACACCTTC. As protein: CASSTGTFYGYTF.

The CDR3: CASSEIGSGANVLTF. For the CDR3, the DNA is TGTGCCAGCAGTGAAATCGGGAGCGGGGCCAACGTCCTGACTTTC. J is TRBJ2-6 and V is TRBV2; tentative D call: TRBD2 (6 bases). Germline CDR1 SNHLY, CDR2 FYNNEI. The CDR3 runs 15 residues. V lost 2 bases to trimming and J lost 4 bases, with 9 bases between them.

The chain uses TRBV9 and TRBJ1-4; 7 bases are a match to TRBD1. The germline V gene encodes CDR1 SGDLS and CDR2 YYNGEE. Trimming took 0 bases from V and 7 from J; bases not matched to a gene: 3. The CDR3 length is 14 residues. In DNA form, the CDR3 reads TGTGCCAGCAGCGTAGACAGGGGTGGTGAAAAACTGTTTTTT. Its translation: CASSVDRGGEKLFF.